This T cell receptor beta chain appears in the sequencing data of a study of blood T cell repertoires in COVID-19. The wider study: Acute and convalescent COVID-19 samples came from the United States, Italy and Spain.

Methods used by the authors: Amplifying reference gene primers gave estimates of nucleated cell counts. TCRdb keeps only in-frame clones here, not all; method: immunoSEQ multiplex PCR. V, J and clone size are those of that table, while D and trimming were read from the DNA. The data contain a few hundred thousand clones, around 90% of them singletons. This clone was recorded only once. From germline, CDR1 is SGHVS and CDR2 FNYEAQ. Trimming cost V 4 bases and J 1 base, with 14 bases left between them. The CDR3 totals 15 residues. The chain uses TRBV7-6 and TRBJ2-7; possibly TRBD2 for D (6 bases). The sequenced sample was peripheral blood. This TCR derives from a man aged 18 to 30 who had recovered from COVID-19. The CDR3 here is CASSSGSGGSYEQYF. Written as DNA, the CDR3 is TGTGCCAGCAGCTCGGGGTCCGGGGGATCCTACGAGCAGTACTTC.